Included here is one T cell receptor (beta chain) sequence, with context. The specificity of this receptor is unknown. No much larger clone exists at a distance of one base, and base qualities are not known. This entry is derived from a study of CD4 T cell repertoires in COVID-19 (dated by TCRdb to about 2021). A note on the overall study: To analyze cross-reactivity, the CFSE-low cells were expanded with IL-2 for approximately 9 days and then labeled again and restimulated with spike proteins from other coronaviruses. Naturally processed CD4+ T cell responses to SARS-CoV-2 spike and nucleoprotein were characterized in COVID-19-recovered individuals, and clonal composition was assessed by TCR Vbeta sequencing. In a few recovered individuals, the researchers analyzed the TCR Vbeta repertoire of SARS-CoV-2-reactive T cells at the subset level.

Clipping removes 4 bases from V and 0 bases from J, with 5 as the unmatched junction base count. From a lookup of the germline V gene (reference sequence), CDR1 and CDR2 are SGHNT and YYREEE. The CDR3 goes from the cysteine to the phenylalanine over 15 residues. Just CDR3 DNA is preserved here, 45 bases in frame from base 1. General findings and caveats noted by the study authors: Between 7 and 25% of SARS-CoV-2 clonotypes were also found in SARS-CoV and/or HKU1 spike-stimulated secondary cultures, consistent with cross-reactivity. Several of the most expanded SARS-CoV-2-reactive clonotypes were present in two or all three memory subsets, which suggests intraclonal diversification.

Library generation was performed with the immunoSEQ multiplex PCR assay. Per the authors' processing: To quantify how much the repertoires of different subsets overlapped, the Chao-Jaccard similarity index was used along with counts of shared clonotypes. Entries here come from immuneACCESS through TCRdb and include only in-frame sequences with V and J called. Some clones fail to appear in such tables; in the studies checked, an unresolved V gene covers under half of the shortfall, and the cause of the remainder is unknown. D and trimming come from the DNA, and the V and J calls and clone size come from that table. This sample gives tens of thousands of clones in total; around 90% of them show up just once. The top ten clones comprise almost 0.6% of the sample. Uncultured memory T cell samples were subjected to sequencing directly after ex vivo isolation. From peripheral blood mononuclear cells, the researchers isolated CD4+ total memory, central memory, effector memory and circulating T follicular helper cells.

The TCR was taken from a human donor who had COVID-19. The chain is encoded by TRBV5-4 joined to TRBJ1-2; the junction holds 8 bases that match TRBD1. The source was central memory CD4+ T cells from blood, collected before the COVID-19 pandemic. The sample's cell subset or site label is to be understood as: CD4+ T central memory cells. The nucleotide sequence reads TGTGCCAGCAGCGAGGGACAGGTTGCTAACTATGGCTACACCTTC. Its amino acids are CASSEGQVANYGYTF.